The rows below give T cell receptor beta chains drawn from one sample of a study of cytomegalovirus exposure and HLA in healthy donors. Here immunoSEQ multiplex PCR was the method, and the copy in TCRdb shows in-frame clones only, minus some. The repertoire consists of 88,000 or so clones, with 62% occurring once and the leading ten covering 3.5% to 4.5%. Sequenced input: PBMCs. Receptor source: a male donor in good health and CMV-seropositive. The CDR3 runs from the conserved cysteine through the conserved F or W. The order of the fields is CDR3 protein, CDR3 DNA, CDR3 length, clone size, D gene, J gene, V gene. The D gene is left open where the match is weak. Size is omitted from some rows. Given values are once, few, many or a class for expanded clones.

CASSIGQGNTEAFF TGTGCCAGCAGTATAGGACAGGGGAACACTGAAGCTTTCTTT 14 NA TRBD1 TRBJ1-1 TRBV9
CASSPRGRGYTF TGTGCCAGCAGCCCTAGAGGCCGCGGCTACACCTTC 12 NA NA TRBJ1-2 TRBV6-5
CASSFGTGTVYTEAFF TGCGCCAGCAGCTTTGGGACAGGGACTGTATACACTGAAGCTTTCTTT 16 NA TRBD1 TRBJ1-1 TRBV5-1
CASSAREGGSYEQYF TGCGCCAGCAGCGCCAGGGAGGGAGGGTCCTACGAGCAGTACTTC 15 NA TRBD2 TRBJ2-7 TRBV10-1
CASSLNSGGAQETQYF TGTGCCAGCAGCTTAAATAGCGGGGGGGCACAAGAGACCCAGTACTTC 16 NA TRBD2 TRBJ2-5 TRBV7-7
CASRGDRGGNQPQHF TGTGCCAGCAGAGGGGACAGGGGCGGGAATCAGCCCCAGCATTTT 15 NA TRBD1 TRBJ1-5 TRBV6-5
CASSPGTSAYEQYF TGTGCCAGCAGTCCCGGGACTAGTGCCTACGAGCAGTACTTC 14 NA TRBD2 TRBJ2-7 TRBV27
CASSQVAGFVGELFF TGCGCCAGCAGCCAAGTGGCAGGGTTTGTCGGGGAGCTGTTTTTT 15 once NA TRBJ2-2 TRBV4-3
CASSQGQGVEANTEAFF TGTGCCAGCAGCCAGGGACAGGGAGTCGAGGCGAACACTGAAGCTTTCTTT 17 NA TRBD1 TRBJ1-1 TRBV9
CASSKTGDSQPQHF TGTGCCAGCAGCAAAACAGGGGATAGTCAGCCCCAGCATTTT 14 NA TRBD1 TRBJ1-5 TRBV7-9
CASSLDRRANEKLFF TGTGCCAGCAGCTTAGATCGCAGGGCTAATGAAAAACTGTTTTTT 15 NA NA TRBJ1-4 TRBV11-2
CASSSRQKETQYF TGTGCCAGCTCATCGCGACAGAAAGAGACCCAGTACTTC 13 NA NA TRBJ2-5 TRBV18
CASSFSGNTEAFF TGTGCCAGCAGTTTCTCAGGGAACACTGAAGCTTTCTTT 13 NA NA TRBJ1-1 TRBV28
CASSYGDGVGNTIYF TGTGCCAGCAGCTACGGCGACGGGGTTGGAAACACCATATATTTT 15 NA NA TRBJ1-3 TRBV7-8
CASSLAGALTDTQYF TGTGCCAGCAGCTTAGCGGGGGCCTTGACAGATACGCAGTATTTT 15 NA NA TRBJ2-3 TRBV7-7
CASSSPGQGSGNTIYF TGTGCCAGCAGTTCTCCGGGACAGGGGTCTGGAAACACCATATATTTT 16 NA TRBD1 TRBJ1-3 TRBV28
CAISGAGSYEQYF TGTGCCATCAGTGGTGCGGGCTCCTACGAGCAGTACTTC 13 NA NA TRBJ2-7 TRBV10-3
CASSTSGRGANEQFF TGCGCCAGCAGCACTAGCGGGAGAGGGGCCAATGAGCAGTTCTTC 15 few TRBD2 TRBJ2-1 TRBV5-1
CASSFSSGGIEAF TGTGCCAGCAGCTTTAGTAGCGGGGGGATCGAGGCCTTC 13 NA NA TRBJ1-2 TRBV7-9
CASSLGGGDEQYF TGTGCCAGCAGCCTGGGAGGGGGGGACGAGCAGTACTTC 13 NA NA TRBJ2-7 TRBV7-6
CASSLARDTGELFF TGTGCCAGCAGCTTAGCACGGGACACCGGGGAGCTGTTTTTT 14 NA NA TRBJ2-2 TRBV7-9
CASSPRTGHEQYF TGTGCCAGCAGCCCCCGGACTGGCCACGAGCAGTACTTC 13 NA NA TRBJ2-7 TRBV7-2